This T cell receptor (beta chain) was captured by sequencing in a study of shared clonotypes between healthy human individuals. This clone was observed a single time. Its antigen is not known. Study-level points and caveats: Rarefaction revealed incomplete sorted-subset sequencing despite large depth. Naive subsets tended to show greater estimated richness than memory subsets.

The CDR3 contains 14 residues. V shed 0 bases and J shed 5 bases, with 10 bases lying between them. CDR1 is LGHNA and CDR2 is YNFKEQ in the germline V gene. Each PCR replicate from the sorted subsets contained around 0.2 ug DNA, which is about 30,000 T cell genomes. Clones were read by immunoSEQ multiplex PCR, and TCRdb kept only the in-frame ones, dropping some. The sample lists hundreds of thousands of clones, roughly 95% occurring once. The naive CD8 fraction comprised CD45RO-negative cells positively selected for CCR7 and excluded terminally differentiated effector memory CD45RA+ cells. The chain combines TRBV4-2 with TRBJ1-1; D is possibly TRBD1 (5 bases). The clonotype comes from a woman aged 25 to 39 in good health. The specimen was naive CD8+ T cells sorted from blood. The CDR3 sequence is CASSQDHGGTEAFF. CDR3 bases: TGTGCCAGCAGCCAAGACCACGGGGGGACTGAAGCTTTCTTT.